The present T cell receptor beta chain was sequenced within a study of control samples from healthy donors and cancer patients. Clones were sequenced by immunoSEQ multiplex PCR, and TCRdb holds only the in-frame ones, with some missing. In the table there are some 14,000 clones, roughly three quarters of which are singletons. With 1 base clipped from V and 7 bases from J, the junction kept 4 bases outside the gene matches. The CDR3 loop spans 13 amino acids. From germline, CDR1 is LNHDA and CDR2 SQIVND (reference sequence). Sequences were obtained from formalin-fixed, paraffin-embedded tissue. This chain links TRBV19 with TRBJ2-7, with 7 bases identical to TRBD1. The TCR comes from a male donor with melanoma. For the CDR3, the DNA is TGTGCCAGTAGTATAGGACAGGGCTTGGAGCAGTACTTC. Amino acids: CASSIGQGLEQYF.